This T cell receptor (beta chain) was recorded in a study of shared clonotypes between healthy human individuals (dated by TCRdb to about 2020). About the study as a whole: The cohort comprised two women and three men aged 18 to 49 years. For each donor, CD4 naive and CD4 memory were each run on three plates, CD8 naive on two plates, and CD8 memory on one plate. To estimate repertoire size and how much clonotypes are shared between individuals, the study performed deep sequencing of blood TCR repertoires from a few healthy adults. Libraries were prepared and TCR repertoires were sequenced by different laboratories using diverse techniques, in order to increase sequencing depth and limit assay-specific biases. Each donor's leukapheresis produced roughly between roughly 0.85 and 10 billion PBMCs. Study-level results and caveats: Rarefaction of sorted-subset datasets indicated incomplete sequencing despite the large sequencing depth. The genetic and exposure-history diversity represented was limited by the small number of donors. Larger estimated clonotype richness was generally found for naive subsets than for memory subsets. Pairwise subsampling led to the expectation that sequencing depth would affect the degree of clonotype sharing among donors. Sharing across a few donors was observed for around 4.8% of naive CD4, over 3% of naive CD8, 2% to 2.5% of memory CD4, and roughly 0.4% of memory CD8 clonotypes. Higher generation probabilities were observed for clonotypes shared by all four sorted-subset donors than for non-shared clonotypes. Sampling was restricted to blood, and TCR repertoires in tissues likely differ from the TCR repertoires found in blood.

TCR CDR3 regions were amplified from genomic DNA by multiplex PCR using the deep immunoSEQ assay. Extracted genomic DNA from each cell subset was spread evenly across all wells of several immunoSEQ 96-well plates, with each plate serving as a replicate. For sorted subsets, 150 to 250 ng genomic DNA, equal to 30,000 to 35,000 T cell genomes, was loaded into each replicate PCR. Purified libraries were measured with a Qubit 3.0 fluorometer, size-checked on a Bioanalyzer 2100, and measured again with the KAPA Library Quantification kit. A separate single-read 150-cycle Illumina NextSeq 550 flow cell was used to sequence each immunoSEQ 96-well plate. The published analysis was carried out like this. Because only junctional sequences without quality scores were contained in the immunoSEQ output, filtering matching that applied to full-length reads could not be performed. Sequences were annotated with PyIR, a Python wrapper for IgBLAST v1.9, and V/J genes and CDR3 were assigned using IMGT germline references. Any read was removed if the V/J assignment was weak (E-value above 1e-6), the CDR3 was missing, or the read contained stop codons, out-of-frame junctions, or ambiguous translated residues. V3J clonotypes were defined by identical inferred V gene, J gene, and CDR3 amino acid sequence. Percentage overlap between repertoires was calculated by dividing the number of shared unique clonotypes by the size of the smaller repertoire. Three approaches were used to assess repertoire richness: RTK rarefaction, the Chao1 estimator, and Recon v2.1 estimates of unobserved clonotypes. Generation probabilities were computed with OLGA for all TCRbeta clonotypes obtained by the gDNA method from four donors. Entries here come from immuneACCESS through TCRdb and include only in-frame sequences with V and J called. Some clones fail to appear in such tables; in the studies checked, an unresolved V gene covers under half of the shortfall, and the cause of the remainder is unknown. V, J and clone size were drawn from that table, and D and trimming were deduced from the DNA. The sample data list 1.5 million to 2.5 million clones, and about 95% of these were observed just once. More than 0.9% of the sample rests with the top ten.

About this clone itself: Its antigen remains undetermined. Base qualities are not provided; no much larger clone lies one nucleotide away.

CD8 naive samples consisted of CD45RO-negative cells that were positively selected for CCR7, yielding a CD45RA+CCR7+ population without TemRA cells. The donors were healthy, HIV-negative adults with no recently reported acute infections or vaccinations. Every donor was a Caucasian adult living in Nashville, Tennessee, USA. After blood collection by leukapheresis, PBMCs were isolated using Ficoll-Histopaque density gradient centrifugation and then cryopreserved in the vapor phase of liquid nitrogen. Purity and quantity of every magnetically sorted T cell population were checked by analytical flow cytometry. Genomic DNA was isolated from each sorted fraction and quantified by UV absorbance on a Nanodrop 2000c. The CDR3 contains 14 residues, cysteine and phenylalanine counted. The kept DNA is CDR3 alone, 42 bases in frame from the first base. The V and J ends are trimmed by 5 bases and 3 bases, leaving 12 bases between them. Looking up the germline V gene yields CDR1 SGHRS and CDR2 YFSETQ.

This receptor chain uses TRBV5-1 and TRBJ2-1, with the D gene not confidently named. Sequenced material: naive CD8+ T cells sorted from blood. Sample cell subset or site, as interpreted from the label and publication: CD45RA+CCR7+. This clonotype was obtained from a man aged 18 to 29 in good health. CDR3 protein: CASSRETDYNEQFF. The nucleotides read TGCGCCAGCAGTAGAGAGACCGACTACAATGAGCAGTTCTTC.